Sequencing of this T cell receptor beta chain was carried out in a study of CD8+ T cells in alopecia areata. Regarding treatment: oral pan-JAK inhibitor, 5-10 mg twice daily. Extracted from the samples, RNA was reverse transcribed into cDNA to serve as the sequencing template. Produced via immunoSEQ multiplex PCR; TCRdb's table is partial and in-frame only. The sample has 200,000 to 250,000 clones, less than 45% seen once; the top ten hold 0.48%. CDR3 length: 15 residues. Trimming shortened V by 5 bases and J by 4 bases, and 15 bases separated the two germline ends. The germline V gene encodes CDR1 SNHLY and CDR2 FYNNEI.

Sample: CD4+ T cells sorted from blood, taken between weeks 30 and 35, from a patient treated with tofacitinib. The TCR was taken from a human donor with alopecia areata. This chain joins TRBV2 and TRBJ2-1, with no clear D. The CDR3 spells CASSSDGPEYNEQFF. The DNA for the CDR3 is TGTGCCAGCAGTTCCGACGGTCCCGAGTACAATGAGCAGTTCTTC.